A selection of T cell receptor beta chains follows, all from one sample in a study of Graves' ophthalmopathy and Graves' hyperthyroidism. In TCRdb, the multiplex PCR reads were re-called with MiXCR into one record per CDR3 protein. Altogether 650,000 to 800,000 distinct CDR3 sequences are present, 35% to 45% being singletons, with the ten largest covering 3% to 4%. The sequenced material came from peripheral blood. The origin of the receptors is an adult man with Graves' ophthalmopathy. Each CDR3 is given with its conserved first and last residue. Fields, in order: V gene, J gene, CDR3 protein.

TRBV24-1	TRBJ2-2	CATSDPDTKRGINNTGELFF
TRBV2	TRBJ2-2	CASGQGPGELFF
TRBV6-5	TRBJ2-2	CALDRGHPGELFF
TRBV29-1	TRBJ1-1	CSVPSLNTEAFF
TRBV7-3	TRBJ2-7	CASSLWEGEQYF
TRBV24-1	TRBJ2-1	CATSGEQPGGQGQFF
TRBV7-9	TRBJ2-2	CASSPGPHTGELFF
TRBV11-2	TRBJ1-1	CASSSNYNTEAFF
TRBV6-5	TRBJ1-2	CASSFRPGRSNYGYTF
TRBV19	TRBJ1-6	CASSIAGQGVSPLHF
TRBV10-3	TRBJ2-2	CASSEIRGASTGELFF
TRBV11-1	TRBJ2-5	CASSSGWRQPTETQYF
TRBV12-3/TRBV12-4	TRBJ2-5	CASSVAKIGTGGETQYF
TRBV7-8	TRBJ1-2	CASSFSTGDDYGYTF
TRBV7-9	TRBJ2-2	CASSLKEWVTGELFF
TRBV7-2	TRBJ1-2	CASSWGWSYGYTF
TRBV10-3	TRBJ2-5	CASSSPGQLKAETQYF
TRBV2	TRBJ1-5	CASLPSEQSPQHF
TRBV7-9	TRBJ1-6	CASTLQAASPLHF
TRBV7-3	TRBJ2-7	CASSLGAGLYYEQYF
TRBV5-1	TRBJ1-1	CASSQVVTDLNTEAFF
TRBV19	TRBJ2-2	CASSTDREDTGELFF
TRBV7-2	TRBJ1-1	CASSLKNGQDTTEAFF
TRBV2	TRBJ1-2	CASSAGTGSNYGYTF
TRBV11-1	TRBJ1-4	CASKGPPGTGAEKLFF
TRBV2	TRBJ2-5	CASRAAYITTWETQYF
TRBV19	TRBJ1-1	CASTHGQVGNTEAFF
TRBV20-1	TRBJ2-7	CSANTGTKGYEQYF
TRBV4-3	TRBJ1-6	CASRTGDSYNSPLHF
TRBV10-3	TRBJ1-1	CASSPDVVTMNTEAFF
TRBV5-8	TRBJ1-5	CASSRGGQRNQPQHF
TRBV29-1	TRBJ2-6	CSVAGVGTSDSGANVLTF
TRBV10-3	TRBJ1-5	CASSLYGVNQPQHF
TRBV14	TRBJ2-7	CASSLQRELKQYF
TRBV5-1	TRBJ1-1	CASSYGTARNTEAFF
TRBV12-3/TRBV12-4	TRBJ2-5	CAVASVIQETQYF
TRBV2	TRBJ1-5	CASSEGQGNQPQHF
TRBV11-2	TRBJ2-5	CASSPPGQGAKTQYF
TRBV10-3	TRBJ1-1	CAISESLTENTEAFF
TRBV11-2	TRBJ2-5	CASSQDRKGAETQYF
TRBV2	TRBJ2-7	CASSDQGAYEQYF
TRBV2	TRBJ2-3	CASSRRPSGASTDTQYF
TRBV27	TRBJ1-1	CASSLASSEPMNTEAFF
TRBV4-2	TRBJ1-5	CASSPNYPGQDQPQHF
TRBV11-1	TRBJ2-5	CASGLSGGAAETQYF
TRBV10-3	TRBJ1-6	CASSLAPMNSPLHF
TRBV7-2	TRBJ1-1	CASSPSAGAFF
TRBV5-1	TRBJ1-1	CASSPGTGVEAFF
TRBV7-9	TRBJ1-1	CASSDPRTGEYTEAFF
TRBV10-3	TRBJ2-5	CAISGTGGQETQYF
TRBV20-1	TRBJ1-1	CSARGRQGGEAFF
TRBV4-2	TRBJ1-1	CASSQGRVANTEAFF
TRBV12-3/TRBV12-4	TRBJ1-6	CASRGLQNSPLHF